This is a list of T cell receptor beta chains from one sample in a study of response to subunit inactivated influenza vaccine. TCRdb used MiXCR to reprocess the RT-PCR reads, holding one entry per CDR3 protein. The table lists about 500,000 distinct CDR3 sequences, approximately 12% of them singletons. Sequenced material: PBMCs from blood, taken more than 35 days after vaccination. Receptor source: a man aged 50 to 60 who received an inactivated influenza vaccine. Each CDR3 is given with its conserved first and last residue. The D gene is left open where the match is weak. Some rows mark clone size as missing; the rest say once, few, many or name a class of expanded clone.

V	size	J	length	D	CDR3	DNA
TRBV20-1	NA	TRBJ2-1	16	TRBD1	CSARLPGDRAYNEQFF	TGCAGTGCTAGATTACCCGGGGACAGGGCCTACAATGAGCAGTTCTTC
TRBV20-1	NA	TRBJ2-5	16	TRBD2	CSARDRTGGVQETQYF	TGCAGTGCTAGAGACAGGACGGGGGGGGTACAAGAGACCCAGTACTTC
TRBV20-1	NA	TRBJ2-7	15	NA	CSARGEGASSYEQYF	TGCAGTGCTAGAGGGGAGGGGGCTAGCTCCTACGAGCAGTACTTC
TRBV15	many	TRBJ2-2	13	NA	CATTGLNTGELFF	TGTGCCACCACCGGACTAAACACCGGGGAGCTGTTTTTT
TRBV20-1	NA	TRBJ2-4	15	TRBD2	CCARVTGGPKNIQYF	TGCTGTGCTAGAGTCACGGGGGGGCCGAAAAACATTCAGTACTTC
TRBV9	many	TRBJ2-2	18	TRBD1	CASSDRTGDSTNTGELFF	TGTGCCAGCAGCGATAGGACAGGGGACAGCACCAACACCGGGGAGCTGTTTTTT
TRBV20-1	many	TRBJ1-2	15	TRBD1	CSARIIHRGKDGYTF	TGCAGTGCTAGAATTATACACAGGGGAAAGGATGGCTACACCTTC
TRBV5-6	few	TRBJ2-4	17	TRBD1	CASSLQGGNLAKNIQYF	TGTGCCAGCAGCCTACAGGGGGGAAACCTAGCCAAAAACATTCAGTACTTC
TRBV3-1	NA	TRBJ1-6	12	NA	CASSQATSLLHF	TGTGCCAGCAGCCAAGCGACGTCTCTCCTCCACTTT
TRBV2	NA	TRBJ2-1	16	TRBD2	CASRLAGDPNYNEQFF	TGTGCCAGCAGACTAGCGGGAGATCCTAACTACAATGAGCAGTTCTTC
TRBV14	NA	TRBJ1-2	15	NA	CASSQEDRPNYGYTF	TGTGCCAGCAGCCAAGAGGACCGGCCTAACTATGGCTACACCTTC
TRBV10-2	NA	TRBJ1-5	14	TRBD1	CASRVRGANQPQHF	TGCGCCAGCAGGGTCAGGGGGGCCAATCAGCCCCAGCATTTT
TRBV9	few	TRBJ2-2	13	NA	CASSVINTGELFF	TGTGCCAGCAGCGTCATCAACACCGGGGAGCTGTTTTTT
TRBV20-1	few	TRBJ2-6	16	NA	CSAREIGGSGANVLTF	TGCAGTGCTAGAGAGATCGGCGGCTCTGGGGCCAACGTCCTGACTTTC
TRBV6-5	few	TRBJ2-1	12	NA	CAGGRPYNEQFF	TGTGCCGGGGGGCGGCCCTACAATGAGCAGTTCTTC
TRBV9	NA	TRBJ2-1	15	NA	CASSVGGGAYNEQFF	TGTGCCAGCAGCGTAGGAGGGGGAGCCTACAATGAGCAGTTCTTC
TRBV12-3/TRBV12-4	many	TRBJ2-5	15	TRBD2	CASSSTRLSGQTQYF	TGTGCCAGCAGTTCCACTCGACTTAGCGGGCAGACCCAGTACTTC
TRBV7-8	NA	TRBJ2-2	15	NA	CASSLLEGPIGELFF	TGTGCCAGCAGCTTATTAGAAGGGCCCATCGGGGAGCTGTTTTTT
TRBV27	few	TRBJ2-7	17	TRBD1	CASSLFSGTGVPGEQYF	TGTGCCAGCAGTTTATTTTCCGGGACAGGGGTCCCGGGCGAGCAGTACTTC
TRBV7-3	many	TRBJ2-6	14	NA	CASSLTSGANVLTF	TGTGCCAGCAGCTTAACCTCTGGGGCCAACGTCCTGACTTTC
TRBV20-1	many	TRBJ2-1	16	TRBD2	CSARDGKAGGYNEQFF	TGCAGTGCTAGAGATGGGAAAGCGGGGGGGTACAATGAGCAGTTCTTC
TRBV7-9	many	TRBJ2-7	14	TRBD2	CASSLSGRWEEQYF	TGTGCCAGCAGCTTGAGCGGGAGATGGGAAGAGCAGTACTTC
TRBV5-1	few	TRBJ2-7	15	TRBD2	CASSPSGTSVYEQYF	TGCGCCAGCAGCCCCTCCGGGACTAGCGTCTACGAGCAGTACTTC
TRBV4-2	NA	TRBJ2-5	18	TRBD2	CASSPESWGLAGQETQYF	TGTGCCAGCAGCCCGGAGTCTTGGGGACTAGCGGGCCAAGAGACCCAGTACTTC
TRBV20-1	many	TRBJ1-2	12	NA	CSALEGAYGYTF	TGCAGTGCTTTGGAAGGGGCCTATGGCTACACCTTC
TRBV15	many	TRBJ2-5	15	NA	CATSTRVNLGETQYF	TGTGCCACCAGCACCAGGGTTAACTTGGGGGAGACCCAGTACTTC
TRBV29-1	many	TRBJ2-7	13	NA	CSVGYRKPYEQYF	TGCAGCGTTGGATACAGGAAACCCTACGAGCAGTACTTC
TRBV29-1	many	TRBJ1-1	14	NA	CSVEVRAMNTEAFF	TGCAGCGTTGAGGTACGGGCGATGAACACTGAAGCTTTCTTT
TRBV9	NA	TRBJ2-7	16	NA	CASSVVSSAYPYEQYF	TGTGCCAGCAGCGTAGTGTCAAGCGCTTATCCCTACGAGCAGTACTTC
TRBV27	NA	TRBJ1-1	16	TRBD1	CASSSTRYRGITEAFF	TGTGCCAGCAGTTCAACCCGTTACAGGGGGATCACTGAAGCTTTCTTT
TRBV28	NA	TRBJ1-5	21	TRBD1	CASSQTGTGGVGGYSNQPQHF	TGTGCCAGCAGCCAAACCGGGACAGGGGGCGTCGGGGGGTATAGCAATCAGCCCCAGCATTTT
TRBV11-2	NA	TRBJ2-5	18	TRBD2	CASSLVGLAGGPTETQYF	TGTGCCAGCAGCTTAGTGGGACTAGCGGGAGGGCCCACAGAGACCCAGTACTTC